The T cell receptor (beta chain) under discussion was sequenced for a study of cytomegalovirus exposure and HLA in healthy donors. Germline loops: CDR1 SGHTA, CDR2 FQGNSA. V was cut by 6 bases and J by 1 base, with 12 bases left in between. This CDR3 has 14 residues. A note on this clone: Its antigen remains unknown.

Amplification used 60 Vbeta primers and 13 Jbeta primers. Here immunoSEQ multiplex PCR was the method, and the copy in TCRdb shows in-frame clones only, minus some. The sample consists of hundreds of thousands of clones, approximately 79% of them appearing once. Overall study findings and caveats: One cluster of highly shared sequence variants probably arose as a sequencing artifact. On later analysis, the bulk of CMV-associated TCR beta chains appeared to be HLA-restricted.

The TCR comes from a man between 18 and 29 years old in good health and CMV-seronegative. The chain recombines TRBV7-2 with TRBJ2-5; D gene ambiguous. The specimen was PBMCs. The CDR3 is CASSLYQVQETQYF. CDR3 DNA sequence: TGTGCCAGCAGTCTCTATCAGGTCCAAGAGACCCAGTACTTC.